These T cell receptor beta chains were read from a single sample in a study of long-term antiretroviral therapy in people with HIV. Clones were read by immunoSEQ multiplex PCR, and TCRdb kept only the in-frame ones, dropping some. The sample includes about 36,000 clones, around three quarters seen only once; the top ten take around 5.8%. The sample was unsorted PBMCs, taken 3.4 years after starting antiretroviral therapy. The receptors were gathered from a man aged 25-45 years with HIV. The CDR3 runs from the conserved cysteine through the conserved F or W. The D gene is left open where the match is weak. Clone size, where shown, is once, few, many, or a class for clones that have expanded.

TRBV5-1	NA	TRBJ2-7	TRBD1	TGCGCCAGCAGCCAAGGGGACAGGGGGCTAAGGGAGCAGTACTTC	CASSQGDRGLREQYF
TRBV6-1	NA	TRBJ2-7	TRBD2	TGTGCCAGCAGTGGTAGCGGGTACGAGCAGTACTTC	CASSGSGYEQYF
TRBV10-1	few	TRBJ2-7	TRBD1	TGCGCCAGCAGTGGACAGGGGGTCCACGAGCAGTACTTC	CASSGQGVHEQYF
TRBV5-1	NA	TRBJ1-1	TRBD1	TGCGCCAGCAGCTTGGGGACAGGAAACAATTGGGACACTGAAGCTTTCTTT	CASSLGTGNNWDTEAFF
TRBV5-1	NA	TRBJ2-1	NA	TGCGCCAGCAGCTCCGGGCAGTTCAGCTCCTACAATGAGCAGTTCTTC	CASSSGQFSSYNEQFF
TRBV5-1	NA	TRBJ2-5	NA	TGCGCCAGCGGTGACCAAGAGACCCAGTACTTC	CASGDQETQYF
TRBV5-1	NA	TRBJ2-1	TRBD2	TGCGCCAGCTCCGATAGCGGGAACAGCTACAATGAGCAGTTCTTC	CASSDSGNSYNEQFF
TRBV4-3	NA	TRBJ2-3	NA	TGCGCCAGCAGCCAAGATCCGGCTAGCGACACAGATACGCAGTATTTT	CASSQDPASDTDTQYF
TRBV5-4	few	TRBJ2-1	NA	TGTGCCAGCAGCCATACGTCCAATGAGCAGTTCTTC	CASSHTSNEQFF
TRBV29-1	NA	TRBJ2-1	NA	TGCAGCGTTGAAGATAAGGACCGGAGCTCCTACAATGAGCAGTTCTTC	CSVEDKDRSSYNEQFF
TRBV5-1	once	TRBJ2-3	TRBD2	TGCGCCAGCAGCTCAAGTCTAGCGGGTTACGCAGATACGCAGTATTTT	CASSSSLAGYADTQYF
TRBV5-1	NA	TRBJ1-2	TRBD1	TGCGCCAGCAGCCTAGGGACAGCGGATAACTATGGCTACACCTTC	CASSLGTADNYGYTF
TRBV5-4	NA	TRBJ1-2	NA	TGTGCCAGCAGCCCAGGACAAACCAACTATGGCTACACCTTC	CASSPGQTNYGYTF
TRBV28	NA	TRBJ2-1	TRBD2	TGTGCCAGCAGTTTATCTCGCCTAGCGGGAGTTGCCAATGAGCAGTTCTTC	CASSLSRLAGVANEQFF
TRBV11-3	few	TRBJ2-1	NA	TGTGCCAGCAGCTTCGGCGGGATATACAATGAGCAGTTCTTC	CASSFGGIYNEQFF
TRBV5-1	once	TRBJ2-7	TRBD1	TGCGCCAGCGGATTCGGACAGGATAATTCCTACGAGCAGTACTTC	CASGFGQDNSYEQYF
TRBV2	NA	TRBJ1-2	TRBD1	TGTGCCAGCAGAAAGGGGAGGGGGCAAAGCTACACCTTC	CASRKGRGQSYTF
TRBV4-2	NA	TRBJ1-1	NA	TGTGCCAGCAGCCAACACCTTATGAACACTGAAGCTTTCTTT	CASSQHLMNTEAFF
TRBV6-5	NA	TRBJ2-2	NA	TGTGCCAGCAGTTGGGCGGGACCGAACACCGGGGAGCTGTTTTTT	CASSWAGPNTGELFF
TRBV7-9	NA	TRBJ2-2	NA	TGTGCCAGCAGGCCCCCGAATACTGAACGGGGCACCGGGGAGCTGTTTTTT	CASRPPNTERGTGELFF
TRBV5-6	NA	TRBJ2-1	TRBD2	TGTGCCAGCAGCTTGAAGATTAGCGGGAGACGGGAGCAGTTCTTC	CASSLKISGRREQFF
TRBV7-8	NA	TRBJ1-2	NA	TGTGCCAGCAGCTTAGCGGTCAGAGACTATGGCTACACCTTC	CASSLAVRDYGYTF
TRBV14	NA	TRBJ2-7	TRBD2	TGTGCCAGCAGCCAAGAAACTCTCTGGCAGGGAGGGAGCGAGCAGTACTTC	CASSQETLWQGGSEQYF
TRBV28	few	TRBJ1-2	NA	TGTGCCAGCGGCCTAACCAACAACTATGGCTACACCTTC	CASGLTNNYGYTF
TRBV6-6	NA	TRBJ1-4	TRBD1	TGTGCCAGCAGTTCACAGGGGAGGGCTAATGAAAAACTGTTTTTT	CASSSQGRANEKLFF
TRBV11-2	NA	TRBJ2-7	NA	TGTGCCAGCAGCTCTACCCACGAGCAGTACTTC	CASSSTHEQYF
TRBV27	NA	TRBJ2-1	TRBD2	TGTGCCAGCAGCCCTGGGAGAGGACTAGCGGGAGAAGGGGGTTATGAGCAGTTCTTC	CASSPGRGLAGEGGYEQFF
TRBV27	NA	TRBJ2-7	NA	TGTGCCAGCAGCCCCGGTAGGCCCTACGAGCAGTACTTC	CASSPGRPYEQYF